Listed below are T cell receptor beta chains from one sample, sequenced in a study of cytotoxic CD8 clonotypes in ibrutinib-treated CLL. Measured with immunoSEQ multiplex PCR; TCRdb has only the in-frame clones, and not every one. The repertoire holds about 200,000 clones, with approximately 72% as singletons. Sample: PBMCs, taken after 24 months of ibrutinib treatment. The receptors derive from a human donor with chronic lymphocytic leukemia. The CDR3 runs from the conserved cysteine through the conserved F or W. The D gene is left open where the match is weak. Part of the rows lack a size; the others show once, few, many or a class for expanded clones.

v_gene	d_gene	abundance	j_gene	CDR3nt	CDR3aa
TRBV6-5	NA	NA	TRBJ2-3	TGTGCCAGCAGTTACTCGTGGCAGGTCGCGATCGATACGCAGTATTTT	CASSYSWQVAIDTQYF
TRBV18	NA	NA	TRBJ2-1	TGTGCCAGCTCACCCCTACCAAGCTCCTACAATGAGCAGTTCTTC	CASSPLPSSYNEQFF
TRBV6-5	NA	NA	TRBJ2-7	TGTGCCAGCAGTTACTCGTCGCTAGCGCGATACGAGCAGTACTTC	CASSYSSLARYEQYF
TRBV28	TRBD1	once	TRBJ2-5	TGTGCCAGCAGAAACACCAGGGAGCGGGACAGGGGGCTGGGAGAGACCCAGTACTTC	CASRNTRERDRGLGETQYF
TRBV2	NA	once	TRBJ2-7	TGTGCCAGCGTTGGGAATATGAACCTCTACGAGCAGTACTTC	CASVGNMNLYEQYF
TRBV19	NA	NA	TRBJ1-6	TGTGCCAGTAGTCCCGGGACCCAAGCCTCCCTCCACTTT	CASSPGTQASLHF
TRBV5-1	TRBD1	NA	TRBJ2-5	TGCGCCAGCAGCTTTACAGGGGAAGAGACCCAGTACTTC	CASSFTGEETQYF
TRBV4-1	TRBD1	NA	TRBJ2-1	TGCGCCAGCAGCCCTGACAGGGCCGGGTCCTACAATGAGCAGTTCTTC	CASSPDRAGSYNEQFF
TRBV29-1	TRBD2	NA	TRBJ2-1	TGCAGCGTCGAAGGGGGGCGGACTAGCGGGACTTTTTCCTACAATGAGCAGTTCTTC	CSVEGGRTSGTFSYNEQFF
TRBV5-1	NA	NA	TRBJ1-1	TGCGCCAGCAGCTTGGGCAGGGGTCACACTGAAGCTTTCTTT	CASSLGRGHTEAFF
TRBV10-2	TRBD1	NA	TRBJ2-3	TGCGCCAGCAGGACAGGGTTGGCGGGAGATACGCAGTATTTT	CASRTGLAGDTQYF
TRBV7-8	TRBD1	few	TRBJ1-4	TGTGCCAGCAGCAGATACAGGGGAAAAGGCGAAAAACTGTTTTTT	CASSRYRGKGEKLFF
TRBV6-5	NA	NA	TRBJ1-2	TGTGCCAGCAGTTACGGGGCAGGGGACTATGGCTACACCTTC	CASSYGAGDYGYTF
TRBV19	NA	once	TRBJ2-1	TGTGCCATCGGACGGGGTGACGGGAGCTTTTACAATGAGCAGTTCTTC	CAIGRGDGSFYNEQFF
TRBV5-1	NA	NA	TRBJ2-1	TGCGCCAGCAGCTGGGGCTCATTGAATGAGCAGTTCTTC	CASSWGSLNEQFF
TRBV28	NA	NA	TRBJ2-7	TGTGCCAGCAGCAGAGAGGAGGCGTCCTACGAGCAGTACTTC	CASSREEASYEQYF
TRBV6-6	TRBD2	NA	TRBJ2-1	TGTGCCAGCAGCGAAACTAGCGGGACTTACAATGAGCAGTTCTTC	CASSETSGTYNEQFF
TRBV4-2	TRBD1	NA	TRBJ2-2	TGTGCCAGCAGCTTCATTAGGGGTAGACAGGGGGACACCGGGGAGCTGTTTTTT	CASSFIRGRQGDTGELFF
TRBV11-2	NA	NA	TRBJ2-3	TGTGCCAGCAGCTTAAAGGTAGTGGATACGCAGTATTTT	CASSLKVVDTQYF
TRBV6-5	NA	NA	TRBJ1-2	TGTGCCAGCAGTTATGGGAAGGATGGCTACACCTTC	CASSYGKDGYTF
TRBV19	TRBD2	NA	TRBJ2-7	TGTGCCAGTAGTATCGGGGGGTCCTACGAGCAGTACTTC	CASSIGGSYEQYF
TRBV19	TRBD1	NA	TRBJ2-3	TGTGCCAGTAGGGACAGGGCGAGTGGCACAGATACGCAGTATTTT	CASRDRASGTDTQYF
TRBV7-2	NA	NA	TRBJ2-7	TGTGCCAGCAGTCAGCACGGGGGACCGACCTACGAGCAGTACTTC	CASSQHGGPTYEQYF
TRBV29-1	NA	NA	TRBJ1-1	TGCAGCGTTGAAGATCTTCTAGGAAGAGCTCTAGAAGCTTTCTTT	CSVEDLLGRALEAFF
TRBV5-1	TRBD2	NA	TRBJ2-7	TGCGCCAGCAGCTTGGCTGGGGGACTAGCGGGCGGAACCTCCTACGAGCAGTACTTC	CASSLAGGLAGGTSYEQYF
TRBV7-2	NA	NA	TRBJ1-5	TGTGCCAGCAGCTTATCGGCTCACGATCAGCCCCAGCATTTT	CASSLSAHDQPQHF
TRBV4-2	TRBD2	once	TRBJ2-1	TGTGCCAGCAGCCAACCGTCGGGACTAGCGGGGGGGAATGAGCAGTTCTTC	CASSQPSGLAGGNEQFF
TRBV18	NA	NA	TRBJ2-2	TGTGCCAGCTCACTTCGGAACGGCAGGAACACCGGGGAGCTGTTTTTT	CASSLRNGRNTGELFF
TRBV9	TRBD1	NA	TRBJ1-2	TGTGCCAGCAGCGTAGTTAGGGGGCGGGCTACCTATGGCTACACCTTC	CASSVVRGRATYGYTF
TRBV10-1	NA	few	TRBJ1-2	TGCGCCAGCAGCGACAGTCTCAATGCTGGCTACACCTTC	CASSDSLNAGYTF
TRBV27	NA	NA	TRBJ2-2	TGTGCCAGCAGTTTATCGGGCAGGGTGGCCGGGGAGCTGTTTTTT	CASSLSGRVAGELFF
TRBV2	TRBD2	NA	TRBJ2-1	TGTGCCAGCAGTGAAGCCCTAGCGGGAGATTTTGAGCAGTTCTTC	CASSEALAGDFEQFF
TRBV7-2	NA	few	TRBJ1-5	TGTGCCAGCAGCTTAGATTACCATACAGGGTCCCGTGGGCCCCAGCATTTT	CASSLDYHTGSRGPQHF
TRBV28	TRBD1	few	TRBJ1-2	TGTGCCAGCAGTTTTGCGACAGGGTATGGCTACACCTTC	CASSFATGYGYTF
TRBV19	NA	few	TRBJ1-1	TGTGCCAGTAGTATGGGAAAGGAGAGGAACACTGAAGCTTTCTTT	CASSMGKERNTEAFF
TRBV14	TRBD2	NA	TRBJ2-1	TGTGCCAGCAGCCTTTTAGCGGGAGGGCGAGGTAATGAGCAGTTCTTC	CASSLLAGGRGNEQFF
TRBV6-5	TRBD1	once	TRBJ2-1	TGTGCCAGCAGTTACTCGGGACAGGGCCTTAGGTATGAGCAGTTCTTC	CASSYSGQGLRYEQFF
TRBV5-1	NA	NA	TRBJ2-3	TGCGCCAGCAGCTTGTCTGACGGGGATACGCAGTATTTT	CASSLSDGDTQYF
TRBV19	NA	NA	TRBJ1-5	TGTGCCAGTAGTATCTCCCGTATGGGAGGAGGCAATCAGCCCCAGCATTTT	CASSISRMGGGNQPQHF
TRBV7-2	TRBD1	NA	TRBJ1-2	TGTGCCAGCAGCTTAGCGGCGGCGGGGACAGGGAATGGCTACACCTTC	CASSLAAAGTGNGYTF
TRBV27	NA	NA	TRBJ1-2	TGTGCCAGCAGTCATCAGAACACTAACTATGGCTACACCTTC	CASSHQNTNYGYTF
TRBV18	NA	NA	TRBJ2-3	TGTGCCAGCTCACCAGAAATTAGTCTCTCCAGCACAGATACGCAGTATTTT	CASSPEISLSSTDTQYF
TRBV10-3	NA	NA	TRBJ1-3	TGTGCCATCAACGGGCTAGCTGGAAACACCATATATTTT	CAINGLAGNTIYF
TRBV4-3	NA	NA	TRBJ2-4	TGCGCCAGCAGCCAAGAGCTAGCCAAAAACATTCAGTACTTC	CASSQELAKNIQYF
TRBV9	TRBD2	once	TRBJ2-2	TGTGCCAGCAGCGGGACTAGCGGGAACGTTCCCGGGGAGCTGTTTTTT	CASSGTSGNVPGELFF
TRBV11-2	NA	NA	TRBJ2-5	TGTGCCAGCAGCCCCGGGACGGCGAAGGAGACCCAGTACTTC	CASSPGTAKETQYF
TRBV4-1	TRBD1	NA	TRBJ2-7	TGCGCCAGCAGCCAGGCACAGGGGGCCTACGAGCAGTACTTC	CASSQAQGAYEQYF
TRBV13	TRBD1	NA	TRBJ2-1	TGTGCCAGCAGCTTACAGGGGGCTATCTACAATGAGCAGTTCTTC	CASSLQGAIYNEQFF
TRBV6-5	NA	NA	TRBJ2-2	TGTGCCAGCAGTTACTTAGCCGGGGAGCTGTTTTTT	CASSYLAGELFF
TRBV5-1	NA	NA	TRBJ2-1	TGCGCCAGCAGCGACGGGACGGCTAATGAGCAGTTCTTC	CASSDGTANEQFF